Listed below are T cell receptor beta chains from one sample, sequenced in a study of blood T cell repertoires in COVID-19. TCRdb keeps only in-frame clones here, not all; method: immunoSEQ multiplex PCR. The table has 250,000 or so clones, around 83% seen once. The material sequenced was peripheral blood. All receptors come from a woman in her 40s who had recovered from COVID-19. Each CDR3 is given with its conserved first and last residue. The D gene is left open where the match is weak. Only some rows state a clone size, as once, few, many or a class for expanded clones.

v_gene	abundance	d_gene	j_gene	CDR3aa	CDR3nt
TRBV5-6	NA	TRBD1	TRBJ2-2	CASSPRTGRTGELFF	TGTGCCAGCAGCCCACGGACAGGTCGCACCGGGGAGCTGTTTTTT
TRBV4-1	once	TRBD2	TRBJ2-3	CASTPGLAGGPTDTQYF	TGCGCCAGCACCCCGGGACTAGCGGGGGGTCCTACAGATACGCAGTATTTT
TRBV11-2	NA	NA	TRBJ2-7	CASSLTEWSGYEQYF	TGTGCCAGCAGCTTAACGGAATGGTCGGGTTACGAGCAGTACTTC
TRBV19	NA	TRBD2	TRBJ2-1	CASSGLAGGDGQFF	TGTGCCAGTTCAGGACTAGCGGGGGGCGACGGCCAGTTCTTC
TRBV6-1	NA	NA	TRBJ1-4	CASSEGLRTGNEKLFF	TGTGCCAGCAGTGAAGGTCTCAGGACGGGAAATGAAAAACTGTTTTTT
TRBV9	NA	NA	TRBJ2-3	CASSVDGESTDTQYF	TGTGCCAGCAGCGTAGACGGTGAGAGCACAGATACGCAGTATTTT
TRBV6-5	few	TRBD1	TRBJ1-6	CASTGQGRNSPLHF	TGTGCCAGCACGGGACAGGGTCGTAATTCACCCCTCCACTTT
TRBV11-3	NA	TRBD2	TRBJ2-1	CASSRAGTSINEQFF	TGTGCCAGCAGCCGTGCCGGGACTAGCATCAATGAGCAGTTCTTC
TRBV6-5	NA	TRBD1	TRBJ2-2	CASSYLGQWSPGELFF	TGTGCCAGCAGTTACCTGGGACAGTGGAGCCCCGGGGAGCTGTTTTTT
TRBV6-5	NA	NA	TRBJ1-4	CASSYFGTPNEKLFF	TGTGCCAGCAGTTACTTCGGGACACCGAATGAAAAACTGTTTTTT
TRBV29-1	NA	NA	TRBJ1-1	CSGPPVEAFF	TGCAGCGGGCCCCCAGTTGAAGCTTTCTTT
TRBV11-3	NA	NA	TRBJ1-1	CASSFRAGPMNTEAFF	TGTGCCAGCAGCTTCCGGGCGGGGCCCATGAACACTGAAGCTTTCTTT
TRBV4-1	NA	NA	TRBJ2-1	CASSQGRTRSGGNEQFF	TGCGCCAGCAGCCAAGGTCGGACTCGTTCCGGGGGAAATGAGCAGTTCTTC
TRBV28	NA	TRBD1	TRBJ1-2	CASSRPGQERDYGYTF	TGTGCCAGCAGTCGCCCGGGACAGGAGAGGGACTATGGCTACACCTTC
TRBV6-1	few	TRBD1	TRBJ1-5	CASSDYGTESNQPQHF	TGTGCCAGCAGTGACTACGGGACAGAGAGCAATCAGCCCCAGCATTTT
TRBV5-8	NA	NA	TRBJ2-1	CASSEQDNEQFF	TGTGCCAGCAGCGAACAGGACAATGAGCAGTTCTTC
TRBV28	NA	NA	TRBJ1-2	CASSTFRGYGYTF	TGTGCCAGCAGTACCTTCCGAGGCTATGGCTACACCTTC
TRBV12-3/TRBV12-4	NA	TRBD1	TRBJ1-5	CATTTGDHQPQHF	TGTGCCACCACGACAGGGGACCATCAGCCCCAGCATTTT
TRBV5-1	NA	NA	TRBJ2-2	CASSNGQLTGELFF	TGCGCCAGCAGCAACGGACAGCTGACCGGGGAGCTGTTTTTT
TRBV9	NA	TRBD1	TRBJ1-6	CASSHTGGTSPLHF	TGTGCCAGCAGCCATACAGGGGGCACTTCACCCCTCCACTTT
TRBV6-5	NA	NA	TRBJ2-7	CASSLTGTSVGQYF	TGTGCCAGCAGTTTAACCGGGACATCGGTGGGGCAGTACTTC
TRBV18	once	TRBD1	TRBJ1-1	CASSQRQGRMNTEAFF	TGTGCCAGCTCGCAACGACAGGGCCGCATGAACACTGAAGCTTTCTTT
TRBV5-1	NA	NA	TRBJ1-1	CASSSFTGLDTEAFF	TGCGCCAGCAGCTCTTTCACAGGGCTGGACACTGAAGCTTTCTTT
TRBV19	NA	TRBD2	TRBJ2-7	CASKDAPTSETYEQYF	TGTGCCAGTAAAGATGCCCCGACTAGCGAAACCTACGAGCAGTACTTC
TRBV11-2	few	TRBD1	TRBJ1-6	CASSLNSGGNSPLHF	TGTGCCAGCAGCTTAAATTCAGGGGGCAATTCACCCCTCCACTTT
TRBV5-5	NA	NA	TRBJ1-6	CASSPPGNSPLHF	TGTGCCAGCAGCCCACCCGGTAATTCACCCCTCCACTTT
TRBV7-9	once	NA	TRBJ1-5	CASSLMSGDQPQHF	TGTGCCAGCAGCTTAATGTCCGGGGATCAGCCCCAGCATTTT
TRBV11-3	NA	NA	TRBJ2-1	CASSAFRTGDEQFF	TGTGCCAGCAGCGCATTTCGCACAGGAGATGAGCAGTTCTTC
TRBV19	NA	NA	TRBJ1-3	CASRAGLGSGNTIYF	TGTGCCAGTAGGGCGGGCCTTGGAAGTGGAAACACCATATATTTT
TRBV27	NA	NA	TRBJ1-5	CASSFTGQPQHF	TGTGCCAGCAGCTTCACGGGTCAGCCCCAGCATTTT
TRBV5-1	NA	TRBD1	TRBJ1-5	CASSLGGQGGQPQHF	TGCGCCAGCAGCTTGGGCGGACAGGGAGGCCAGCCCCAGCATTTT
TRBV20-1	NA	TRBD1	TRBJ1-5	CSASRGGNDQPQHF	TGCAGTGCTAGTCGAGGGGGCAATGATCAGCCCCAGCATTTT
TRBV6-6	few	TRBD1	TRBJ2-7	CASSRDSPYEQYF	TGTGCCAGCAGTCGGGACAGTCCCTACGAGCAGTACTTC
TRBV5-1	NA	TRBD1	TRBJ1-4	CASSQDRPNEKLFF	TGCGCCAGCAGCCAGGACAGGCCTAATGAAAAACTGTTTTTT
TRBV10-3	NA	NA	TRBJ1-6	CAISDGGSSPLHF	TGTGCCATCAGTGACGGAGGGAGCTCACCCCTCCACTTT
TRBV4-2	medium-sized	TRBD2	TRBJ2-7	CASSQDSGGAYEQYF	TGTGCCAGCAGCCAAGATAGCGGGGGGGCCTACGAGCAGTACTTC
TRBV5-1	NA	NA	TRBJ1-5	CASSLFGNQPQHF	TGCGCCAGCAGCTTGTTCGGCAATCAGCCCCAGCATTTT
TRBV5-1	NA	TRBD2	TRBJ2-2	CASSLGRGGPAGELFF	TGCGCCAGCAGCTTGGGCCGGGGGGGCCCCGCCGGGGAGCTGTTTTTT
TRBV18	NA	TRBD1	TRBJ1-1	CASSPQGARAEAFF	TGTGCCAGCTCACCACAGGGGGCACGGGCTGAAGCTTTCTTT
TRBV6-5	NA	NA	TRBJ2-2	CASSYSAQANTGELFF	TGTGCCAGCAGTTACTCGGCACAGGCGAACACCGGGGAGCTGTTTTTT
TRBV10-3	once	TRBD1	TRBJ1-1	CAISQPGGLTEAFF	TGTGCCATCAGTCAGCCAGGGGGCCTCACTGAAGCTTTCTTT
TRBV5-5	NA	TRBD2	TRBJ2-2	CASSLEPGGYTGELFF	TGTGCCAGCAGCTTGGAGCCGGGGGGGTACACCGGGGAGCTGTTTTTT
TRBV5-1	NA	NA	TRBJ2-7	CASSLQGDSYEQYF	TGCGCCAGCAGCTTGCAAGGGGACTCCTACGAGCAGTACTTC
TRBV2	NA	NA	TRBJ1-2	CASTFGSYGYTF	TGTGCCAGCACTTTTGGCAGCTATGGCTACACCTTC
TRBV5-1	NA	TRBD1	TRBJ2-7	CASSGAGTVRDEQYF	TGCGCCAGCAGCGGGGCCGGGACAGTCCGGGACGAGCAGTACTTC
TRBV5-1	NA	NA	TRBJ2-1	CASSLDAAYNEQFF	TGCGCCAGCAGCTTGGATGCAGCCTACAATGAGCAGTTCTTC
TRBV28	NA	NA	TRBJ1-1	CASKGAVKGTEAFF	TGTGCCAGCAAGGGAGCGGTAAAAGGCACTGAAGCTTTCTTT
TRBV30	NA	TRBD1	TRBJ2-2	CASDRVIGTGELFF	TGTGCCTCCGACAGGGTTATAGGCACCGGGGAGCTGTTTTTT
TRBV5-4	NA	NA	TRBJ2-1	CASRPGTPQEVYNEQFF	TGTGCCAGCAGACCCGGGACACCACAAGAAGTTTACAATGAGCAGTTCTTC
TRBV2	NA	NA	TRBJ1-2	CASSERGYYGYTF	TGTGCCAGCAGTGAGCGGGGCTACTATGGCTACACCTTC
TRBV14	NA	TRBD2	TRBJ2-5	CASSQRRGVQTQYF	TGTGCCAGCAGCCAAAGGCGGGGGGTGCAGACCCAGTACTTC
TRBV28	NA	NA	TRBJ1-1	CASSLEVTNTEAFF	TGTGCCAGCAGTTTAGAGGTCACGAACACTGAAGCTTTCTTT
TRBV27	NA	TRBD1	TRBJ1-6	CASSRRHRGSLSPLHF	TGTGCCAGCAGCCGCCGGCACAGGGGATCCCTTTCACCCCTCCACTTT
TRBV6-5	NA	NA	TRBJ1-2	CASIRGAIGYGYTF	TGTGCCAGCATTCGGGGGGCAATCGGGTATGGCTACACCTTC
TRBV9	NA	TRBD1	TRBJ1-1	CASSWDRNTEAFF	TGTGCCAGCAGCTGGGACAGGAACACTGAAGCTTTCTTT
TRBV4-1	NA	NA	TRBJ2-1	CASSQGPSRNEQFF	TGCGCCAGCAGCCAAGGTCCCAGTCGCAATGAGCAGTTCTTC
TRBV24-1	NA	TRBD1	TRBJ1-2	CATSETTGTGIGYTF	TGTGCCACCAGTGAAACGACCGGGACAGGGATTGGCTACACCTTC
TRBV30	NA	TRBD1	TRBJ1-5	CAWSLQGDQPQHF	TGTGCCTGGAGTTTACAGGGGGATCAGCCCCAGCATTTT
TRBV5-1	NA	TRBD2	TRBJ2-3	CASSLAQVLAGGPDTQYF	TGCGCCAGCAGCTTGGCCCAGGTCCTAGCGGGGGGGCCCGATACGCAGTATTTT